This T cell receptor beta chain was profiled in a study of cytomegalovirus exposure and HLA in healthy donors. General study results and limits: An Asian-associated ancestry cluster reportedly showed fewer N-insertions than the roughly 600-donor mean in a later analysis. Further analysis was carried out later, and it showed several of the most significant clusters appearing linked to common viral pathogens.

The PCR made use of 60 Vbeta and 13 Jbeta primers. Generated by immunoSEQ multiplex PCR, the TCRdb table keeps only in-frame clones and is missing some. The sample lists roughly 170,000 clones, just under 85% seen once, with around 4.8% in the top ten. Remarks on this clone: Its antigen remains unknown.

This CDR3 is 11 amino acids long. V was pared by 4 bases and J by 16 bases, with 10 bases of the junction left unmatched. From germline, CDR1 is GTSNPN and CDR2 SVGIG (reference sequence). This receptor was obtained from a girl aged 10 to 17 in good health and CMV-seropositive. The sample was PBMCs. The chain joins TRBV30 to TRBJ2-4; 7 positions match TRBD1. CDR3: CAWNSGQAYYF. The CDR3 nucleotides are TGTGCCTGGAATAGTGGACAGGCTTACTACTTC.